These T cell receptor beta chains were read from a single sample in a study of blood T cells in healthy people across ages. In TCRdb, the 5' RACE reads were re-called with MiXCR into one record per CDR3 protein. Of approximately 780,000 distinct CDR3 sequences in the sample, 20% to 30% are singletons; the top ten hold 2.5% to 3.5%. These data also formed part of another study, on T cells of mothers and their children.

What was sequenced was blood. These receptors were collected from a boy aged 5-17 years in good health. CDR3s include the opening cysteine and the closing phenylalanine or tryptophan. Each record gives: D gene, clone size, J gene, V gene, CDR3 protein, CDR3 DNA. D genes are given only for firm matches. Clone size appears in some rows only: once, few, many, or a class for an expanded clone.

d_call: .
clone_size: .
j_call: TRBJ1-2
v_call: TRBV12-3/TRBV12-4
cdr3_aa: CASSLGNRAIPHGYTF
cdr3_nt: TGTGCCAGCAGCCTCGGGAACAGGGCCATTCCACATGGCTACACCTTC

d_call: TRBD1
clone_size: .
j_call: TRBJ1-1
v_call: TRBV3-1
cdr3_aa: CASSQAGTGRTEAFF
cdr3_nt: TGTGCCAGCAGCCAGGCCGGGACAGGGAGGACTGAAGCTTTCTTT

d_call: .
clone_size: few
j_call: TRBJ2-3
v_call: TRBV6-6
cdr3_aa: CASSYRTMEKDTQYF
cdr3_nt: TGTGCCAGCAGTTACAGGACTATGGAAAAAGATACGCAGTATTTT

d_call: TRBD1
clone_size: few
j_call: TRBJ1-5
v_call: TRBV12-3/TRBV12-4
cdr3_aa: CASSLTGPQPQHF
cdr3_nt: TGTGCCAGCAGCCTGACAGGGCCTCAGCCCCAGCATTTT

d_call: .
clone_size: many
j_call: TRBJ1-5
v_call: TRBV27
cdr3_aa: CASSSAYSNQPQHF
cdr3_nt: TGTGCCAGCAGTTCAGCGTATAGCAATCAGCCCCAGCATTTT

d_call: .
clone_size: .
j_call: TRBJ2-1
v_call: TRBV5-1
cdr3_aa: CASSLAPGGRGNNEQFF
cdr3_nt: TGCGCCAGCAGCTTGGCGCCGGGTGGGCGAGGGAACAATGAGCAGTTCTTC

d_call: TRBD2
clone_size: .
j_call: TRBJ2-5
v_call: TRBV9
cdr3_aa: CASSGNPAGGHPPETQYF
cdr3_nt: TGTGCCAGCAGCGGAAATCCAGCGGGGGGGCACCCACCAGAGACCCAGTACTTC

d_call: .
clone_size: .
j_call: TRBJ2-5
v_call: TRBV3-1
cdr3_aa: CASSLTGPPPTETQYF
cdr3_nt: TGTGCCAGCAGCCTTACCGGGCCCCCCCCGACGGAGACCCAGTACTTC

d_call: .
clone_size: .
j_call: TRBJ2-5
v_call: TRBV7-3
cdr3_aa: CASSLRGGAYETQYF
cdr3_nt: TGTGCCAGCAGCTTAAGGGGGGGCGCTTACGAGACCCAGTACTTC

d_call: .
clone_size: .
j_call: TRBJ2-7
v_call: TRBV7-9
cdr3_aa: CASSLNLGSHEQYF
cdr3_nt: TGTGCCAGCAGCTTAAATTTAGGGAGCCACGAGCAGTACTTC

d_call: TRBD1
clone_size: .
j_call: TRBJ1-4
v_call: TRBV4-2
cdr3_aa: CASQGGSNEKLFF
cdr3_nt: TGTGCCAGCCAGGGGGGGTCTAATGAAAAACTGTTTTTT

d_call: .
clone_size: .
j_call: TRBJ2-7
v_call: TRBV7-9
cdr3_aa: CASSQDGGHEQYF
cdr3_nt: TGTGCCAGCAGCCAAGACGGAGGCCACGAGCAGTACTTC

d_call: .
clone_size: .
j_call: TRBJ1-5
v_call: TRBV12-3/TRBV12-4
cdr3_aa: CASSQAGRDLIQPQHF
cdr3_nt: TGTGCCAGCAGTCAGGCGGGACGGGACTTGATTCAGCCCCAGCATTTT

d_call: .
clone_size: few
j_call: TRBJ1-1
v_call: TRBV2
cdr3_aa: CASIPLGGYPGNTEAFF
cdr3_nt: TGTGCCAGCATACCACTTGGTGGATACCCCGGGAACACTGAAGCTTTCTTT

d_call: TRBD2
clone_size: .
j_call: TRBJ2-7
v_call: TRBV7-3
cdr3_aa: CASSEREAGEQYF
cdr3_nt: TGTGCCAGCAGCGAACGGGAGGCAGGCGAGCAGTACTTC

d_call: TRBD2
clone_size: few
j_call: TRBJ2-3
v_call: TRBV15
cdr3_aa: CATSRDQLAGDTDTQYF
cdr3_nt: TGTGCCACCAGCAGAGATCAACTAGCGGGGGACACAGATACGCAGTATTTT

d_call: .
clone_size: .
j_call: TRBJ2-5
v_call: TRBV20-1
cdr3_aa: CSVAPNQETQYF
cdr3_nt: TGCAGTGTGGCGCCTAACCAAGAGACCCAGTACTTC

d_call: TRBD2
clone_size: .
j_call: TRBJ2-1
v_call: TRBV12-3/TRBV12-4
cdr3_aa: CASSPRTSGGNNEQFF
cdr3_nt: TGTGCCAGCAGTCCCCGGACTAGCGGGGGGAACAATGAGCAGTTCTTC

d_call: .
clone_size: .
j_call: TRBJ1-1
v_call: TRBV30
cdr3_aa: CASTVGAGTEAFF
cdr3_nt: TGTGCCTCCACTGTGGGTGCCGGCACTGAAGCTTTCTTT

d_call: .
clone_size: .
j_call: TRBJ1-1
v_call: TRBV7-9
cdr3_aa: CAGQRTVNTEAFF
cdr3_nt: TGTGCCGGGCAAAGGACGGTGAACACTGAAGCTTTCTTT

d_call: .
clone_size: .
j_call: TRBJ2-7
v_call: TRBV4-1
cdr3_aa: CASSQGGALGYEQYF
cdr3_nt: TGCGCCAGCAGCCAAGGTGGTGCCCTTGGCTACGAGCAGTACTTC

d_call: .
clone_size: .
j_call: TRBJ2-6
v_call: TRBV3-1
cdr3_aa: CASSQVPGLANVLTF
cdr3_nt: TGTGCCAGCAGCCAAGTACCGGGGCTGGCCAACGTCCTGACTTTC

d_call: .
clone_size: .
j_call: TRBJ1-1
v_call: TRBV24-1
cdr3_aa: CANPGAPRNEAFF
cdr3_nt: TGTGCCAACCCAGGGGCCCCCCGCAATGAAGCTTTCTTT